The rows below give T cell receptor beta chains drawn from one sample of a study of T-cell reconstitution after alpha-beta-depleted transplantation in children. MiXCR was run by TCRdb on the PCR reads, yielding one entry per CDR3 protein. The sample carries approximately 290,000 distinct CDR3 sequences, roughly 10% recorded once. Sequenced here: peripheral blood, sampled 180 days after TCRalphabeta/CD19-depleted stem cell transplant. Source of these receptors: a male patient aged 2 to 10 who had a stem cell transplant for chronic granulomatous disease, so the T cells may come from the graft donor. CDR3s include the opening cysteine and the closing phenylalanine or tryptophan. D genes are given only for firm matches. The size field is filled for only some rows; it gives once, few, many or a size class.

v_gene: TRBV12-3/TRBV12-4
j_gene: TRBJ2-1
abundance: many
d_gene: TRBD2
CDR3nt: TGTGCCAGCAGCCGTATAGCGGGGGGGACTCACTTGGGTGAGCAGTTCTTC
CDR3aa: CASSRIAGGTHLGEQFF

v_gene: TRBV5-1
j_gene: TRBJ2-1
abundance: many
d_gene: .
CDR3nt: TGCGCCAGCAGCTTTTCGCCCGGTTACCGCTACAATGAGCAGTTCTTC
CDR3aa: CASSFSPGYRYNEQFF

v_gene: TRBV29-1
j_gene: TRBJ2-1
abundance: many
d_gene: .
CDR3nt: TGCAGCGGGAAGGATTCCTACAATGAGCAGTTCTTC
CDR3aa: CSGKDSYNEQFF

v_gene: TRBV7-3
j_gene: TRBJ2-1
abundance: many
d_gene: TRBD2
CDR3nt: TGTGCCAGCAGCTTCGGGCGGGAGTACAATGAGCAGTTCTTC
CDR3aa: CASSFGREYNEQFF

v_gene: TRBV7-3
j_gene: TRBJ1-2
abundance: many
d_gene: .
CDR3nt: TGTGCCAGCAGCCCCGGGCCGTATAGGTTCGGCTACACCTTC
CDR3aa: CASSPGPYRFGYTF

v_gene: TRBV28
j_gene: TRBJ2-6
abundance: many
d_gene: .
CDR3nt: TGTGCCAGCAGACAGCCTACTGGGGCCAACGTCCTGACTTTC
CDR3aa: CASRQPTGANVLTF

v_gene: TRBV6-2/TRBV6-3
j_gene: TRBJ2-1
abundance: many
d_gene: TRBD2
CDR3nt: TGTGCCAGCAGTTACCCCCTTTCCCTAGCGGGAGGGCCTAATGAGCAGTTCTTC
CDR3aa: CASSYPLSLAGGPNEQFF

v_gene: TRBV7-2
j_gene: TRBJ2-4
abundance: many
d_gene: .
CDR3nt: TGTGCCAGCAGCCCTTTAGCCAAAAACATTCAGTACTTC
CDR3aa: CASSPLAKNIQYF

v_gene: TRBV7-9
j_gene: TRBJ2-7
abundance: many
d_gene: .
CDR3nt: TGTGCCAGCGCCACGACAGTCGCCCACTTTTACGAGCAGTACTTC
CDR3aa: CASATTVAHFYEQYF

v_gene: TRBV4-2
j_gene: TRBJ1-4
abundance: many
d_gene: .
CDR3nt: TGTGCCAGCAGCCAAGAGGACCGACGAGTTAATGAAAAACTGTTTTTT
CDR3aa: CASSQEDRRVNEKLFF

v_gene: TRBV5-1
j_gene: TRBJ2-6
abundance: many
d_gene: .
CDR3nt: TGCGCCAGCAGCTTGAGTGGACAGCGGAACTCTGGGGCCAACGTCCTGACTTTC
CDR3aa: CASSLSGQRNSGANVLTF

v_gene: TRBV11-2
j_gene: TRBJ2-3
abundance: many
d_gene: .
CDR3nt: TGTGCCAGCAGCTTAGCCCGGACGAATACGCAGTATTTT
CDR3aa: CASSLARTNTQYF

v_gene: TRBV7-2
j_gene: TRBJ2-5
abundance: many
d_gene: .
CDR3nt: TGTGCCAGCAGCTCCGCCCCCTTGCGGACCAAACAAGAGACCCAGTACTTC
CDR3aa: CASSSAPLRTKQETQYF

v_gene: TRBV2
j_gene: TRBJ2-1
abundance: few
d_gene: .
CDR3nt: TGTGCCAGCAGTGAGCGACGGATGCAGTTCTTC
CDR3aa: CASSERRMQFF

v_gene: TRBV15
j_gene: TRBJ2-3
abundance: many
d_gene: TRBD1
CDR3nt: TGTGCCACCAGCAGAGGAGGGACAGGGGCAGATACGCAGTATTTT
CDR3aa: CATSRGGTGADTQYF

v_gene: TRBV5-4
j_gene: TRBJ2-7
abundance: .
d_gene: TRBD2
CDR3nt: TGTCCCAGCAGCACCTTGGGACTAGCGGAAACCTACGAGCAGTACTTC
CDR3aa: CPSSTLGLAETYEQYF

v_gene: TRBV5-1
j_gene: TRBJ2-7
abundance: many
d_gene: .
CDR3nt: TGCGCCAGCAGCCGGTGGGAGAAAGGTTACGAGCAGTACTTC
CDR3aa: CASSRWEKGYEQYF

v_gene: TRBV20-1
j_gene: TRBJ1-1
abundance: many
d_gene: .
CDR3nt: TGCAGTGCTCCCGGGGAGGGCCCAGTTCCTTTCTTT
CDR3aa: CSAPGEGPVPFF

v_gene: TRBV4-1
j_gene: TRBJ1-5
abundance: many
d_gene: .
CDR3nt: TGCGCCAGCAGCCAACCAGGAGGCAATCAGCCCCAGCATTTT
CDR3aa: CASSQPGGNQPQHF

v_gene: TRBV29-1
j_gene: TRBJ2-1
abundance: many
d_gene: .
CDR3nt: TGCAGCGCCCCGTCGGGGAAAGAAGCTTACAATGAGCAGTTCTTC
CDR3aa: CSAPSGKEAYNEQFF

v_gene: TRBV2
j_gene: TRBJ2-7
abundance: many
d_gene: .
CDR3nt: TGTGCCAGCTCCCCTTTTTACTACGAGCAGTACTTC
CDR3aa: CASSPFYYEQYF

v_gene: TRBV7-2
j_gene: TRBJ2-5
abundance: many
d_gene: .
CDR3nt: TGTGCCAGCAGCTTTTCGGTATCGGAGTACTTC
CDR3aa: CASSFSVSEYF